This T cell receptor beta chain emerged from a study of blood T cells in healthy people across ages. V was trimmed by 5 bases and J by 5 bases, leaving 15 bases between them. The germline gives CDR1 SGHRS, CDR2 YFSETQ. This CDR3 spans 14 amino acids. A sample-barcoded 5' primer and a J-beta primer mix were used in a second PCR of roughly 6 to 11 cycles. Every cDNA molecule carried a tag from a template-switch adaptor bearing 12 random nucleotides. One entry per CDR3 protein results from TCRdb running MiXCR on the 5' RACE reads. The sample consists of approximately 730,000 distinct CDR3 sequences, roughly 47% of them appearing once. There were healthy Caucasian individuals from Russia, aged 6 to 90, serving as donors. Each sample yielded at least 5.5 micrograms of PBMC total RNA.

This sequence was found in a woman aged 55-70 years in good health. The sequenced sample was blood. This sequence joins TRBV5-1 and TRBJ2-3; D uncertain. The CDR3 protein is CASSRDPWGDTQYF. The CDR3 DNA reads TGCGCCAGCAGTCGAGACCCCTGGGGAGATACGCAGTATTTT.